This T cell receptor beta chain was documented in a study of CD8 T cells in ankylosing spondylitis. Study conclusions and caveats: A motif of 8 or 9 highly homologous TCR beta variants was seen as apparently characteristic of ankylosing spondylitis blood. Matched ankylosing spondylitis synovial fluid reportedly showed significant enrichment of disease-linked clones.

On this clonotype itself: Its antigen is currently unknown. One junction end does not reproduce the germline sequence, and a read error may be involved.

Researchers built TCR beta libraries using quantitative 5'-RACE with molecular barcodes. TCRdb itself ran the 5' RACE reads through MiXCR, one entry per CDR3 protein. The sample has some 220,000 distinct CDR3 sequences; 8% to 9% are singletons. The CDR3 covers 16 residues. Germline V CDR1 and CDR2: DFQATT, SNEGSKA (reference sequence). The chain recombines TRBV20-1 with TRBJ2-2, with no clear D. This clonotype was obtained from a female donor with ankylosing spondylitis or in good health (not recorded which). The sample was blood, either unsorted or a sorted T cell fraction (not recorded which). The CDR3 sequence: CCASRLDRAVGGELFF. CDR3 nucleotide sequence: TGCTGTGCGAGCAGATTAGATAGGGCTGTAGGCGGGGAGCTGTTTTTT.